This TCR beta chain was obtained from a study of beta chain features in type 1 diabetes. About the research overall: There was similarity between patients and healthy donors in age, gender and cell yields.

The germline gives CDR1 SGHRS, CDR2 YFSETQ. There are 15 residues in the CDR3. V shed 4 bases, J shed 0 bases, and the junction held 0 bases outside the gene matches. Study-level findings and limits: Researchers reported that naive, central memory and Treg TCRB repertoires appeared more similar in patients than in healthy donors.

On this clone itself: The antigen is undetermined.

Sorting with CD45RO/CCR7/CD25/CD127/CD95/CD27 yielded naive, central memory, regulatory and stem-like memory CD4+ cells. The sequenced template was cDNA made from the entire isolated RNA. The table came from immunoSEQ multiplex PCR; TCRdb's copy has only in-frame clones and leaves some out. Of about 620,000 clones listed, roughly 15% are singletons. The V call is TRBV5-1, the J call TRBJ2-6; 8 bases are shared with TRBD2. Sequencing was done on a sample of naive CD4+ T cells from blood. The TCR comes from a young man in good health. The DNA of the CDR3 is TGCGCCAGCAGCCGGGAGGGCTCTGGGGCCAACGTCCTGACTTTC. Translating gives CASSREGSGANVLTF.